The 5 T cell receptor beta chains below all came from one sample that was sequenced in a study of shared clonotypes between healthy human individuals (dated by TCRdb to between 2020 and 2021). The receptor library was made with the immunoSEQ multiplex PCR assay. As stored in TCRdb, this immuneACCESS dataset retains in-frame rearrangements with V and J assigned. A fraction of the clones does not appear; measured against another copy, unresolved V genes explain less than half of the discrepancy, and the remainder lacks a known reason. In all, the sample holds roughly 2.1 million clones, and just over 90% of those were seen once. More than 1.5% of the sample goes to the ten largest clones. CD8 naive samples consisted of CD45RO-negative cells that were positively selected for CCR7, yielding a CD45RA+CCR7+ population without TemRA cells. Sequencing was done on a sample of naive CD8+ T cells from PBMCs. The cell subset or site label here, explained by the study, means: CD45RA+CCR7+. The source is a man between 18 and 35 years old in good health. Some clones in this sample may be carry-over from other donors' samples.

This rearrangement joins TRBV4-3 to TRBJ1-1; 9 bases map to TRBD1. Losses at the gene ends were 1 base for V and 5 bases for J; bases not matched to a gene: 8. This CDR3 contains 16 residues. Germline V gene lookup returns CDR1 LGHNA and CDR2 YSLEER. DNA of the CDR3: TGCGCCAGCAGCCAAGCTCACAGGGGGCGTTGGACTGAAGCTTTCTTT. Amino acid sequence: CASSQAHRGRWTEAFF.

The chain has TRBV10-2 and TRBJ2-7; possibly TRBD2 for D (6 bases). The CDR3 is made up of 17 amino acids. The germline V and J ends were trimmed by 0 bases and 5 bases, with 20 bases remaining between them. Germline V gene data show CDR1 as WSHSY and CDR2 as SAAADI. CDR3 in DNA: TGCGCCAGCAGTGAGTCCTTCGTTGGGGCAGGGAGGAACGAGCAGTACTTC. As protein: CASSESFVGAGRNEQYF.

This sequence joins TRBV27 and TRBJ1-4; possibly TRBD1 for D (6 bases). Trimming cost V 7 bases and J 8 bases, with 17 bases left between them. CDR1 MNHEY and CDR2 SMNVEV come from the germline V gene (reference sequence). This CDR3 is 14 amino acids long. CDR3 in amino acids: CASTTTGLWEKLFF. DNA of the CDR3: TGTGCCAGCACTACCACAGGGTTATGGGAAAAACTGTTTTTT.

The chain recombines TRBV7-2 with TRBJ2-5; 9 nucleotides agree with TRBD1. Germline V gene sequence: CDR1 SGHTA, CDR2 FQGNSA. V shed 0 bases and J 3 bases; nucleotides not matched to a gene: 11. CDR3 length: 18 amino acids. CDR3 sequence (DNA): TGTGCCAGCAGCTTAGCTCGGGTCGGGGGGACAGGGAAAGAGACCCAGTACTTC. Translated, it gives CASSLARVGGTGKETQYF.

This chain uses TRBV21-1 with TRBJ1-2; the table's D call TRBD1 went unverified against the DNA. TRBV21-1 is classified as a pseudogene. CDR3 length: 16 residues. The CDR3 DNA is TGTGCCAGCAGCAAAGTTTTAAACAGATTTAACTATGGCTACACCTTC. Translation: CASSKVLNRFNYGYTF.